The rows below give T cell receptor beta chains drawn from one sample of a study of identifying expanded T cells in peripheral blood. Assay: immunoSEQ multiplex PCR; the TCRdb copy retains only in-frame clones and omits some. The repertoire includes fewer than 85,000 clones, about 88% of them detected once, and around 2.7% sits in the top ten. The specimen sequenced was blood. The receptors were sampled from a person aged 18 to 70 in good health. Each CDR3 is given with its conserved first and last residue. The D gene is left open where the match is weak. The size entry is marked missing in some rows and otherwise reads once, few, many or a size class.

j_gene | d_gene | abundance | v_gene | CDR3aa | CDR3nt
TRBJ2-1 | TRBD2 | NA | TRBV28 | CASSDEAGAYNEQFF | TGTGCCAGCAGTGATGAAGCGGGAGCCTACAATGAGCAGTTCTTC
TRBJ2-1 | TRBD2 | NA | TRBV4-1 | CASRPGLAGEQFF | TGCGCCAGCCGACCGGGACTAGCGGGGGAGCAGTTCTTC
TRBJ2-3 | NA | NA | TRBV11-2 | CASSQIGTDTQYF | TGTGCCAGCAGCCAGATAGGCACAGATACGCAGTATTTT
TRBJ2-2 | TRBD2 | NA | TRBV29-1 | CSVEVRGGFGTGELFF | TGCAGCGTTGAAGTCCGGGGGGGCTTTGGAACCGGGGAGCTGTTTTTT
TRBJ2-5 | NA | NA | TRBV19 | CASASSGQSQETQYF | TGTGCCAGCGCGAGTAGCGGACAGTCCCAAGAGACCCAGTACTTC
TRBJ1-1 | NA | NA | TRBV19 | CASSPRTENTEAFF | TGTGCCAGTAGTCCGCGGACGGAGAACACTGAAGCTTTCTTT
TRBJ1-3 | NA | NA | TRBV9 | CASSVDVGNTIYF | TGTGCCAGCAGCGTAGACGTGGGAAACACCATATATTTT
TRBJ2-1 | NA | NA | TRBV6-5 | CASSYGGSGNEQFF | TGTGCCAGCAGTTACGGCGGGTCCGGGAATGAGCAGTTCTTC
TRBJ1-4 | NA | NA | TRBV5-1 | CASRRGETNEKLFF | TGCGCCAGCAGACGAGGAGAAACTAATGAAAAACTGTTTTTT
TRBJ2-1 | NA | once | TRBV9 | CASSRTEWSLEQFF | TGTGCCAGCAGCCGCACAGAGTGGTCGCTTGAGCAGTTCTTC
TRBJ1-5 | NA | NA | TRBV28 | CASSGQPLLHF | TGTGCCAGCAGTGGTCAGCCCTTGTTGCATTTT
TRBJ1-1 | NA | NA | TRBV4-3 | CASSYGQRATEAFF | TGCGCCAGCAGTTATGGACAGAGGGCCACTGAAGCTTTCTTT
TRBJ1-2 | NA | NA | TRBV28 | CASSEAVYGYTF | TGTGCCAGCAGTGAGGCAGTCTATGGCTACACCTTC
TRBJ1-2 | TRBD1 | few | TRBV4-3 | CASSQVGGGQGIYGYTF | TGCGCCAGCAGCCAAGTGGGAGGGGGACAGGGCATATATGGCTACACCTTC
TRBJ1-1 | NA | NA | TRBV7-8 | CASILPAGGREAFF | TGTGCCAGCATCTTACCCGCCGGGGGGCGCGAAGCTTTCTTT
TRBJ1-6 | TRBD1 | NA | TRBV27 | CASSFGGGQIERYNSPLHF | TGTGCCAGCAGTTTCGGGGGGGGACAGATTGAGAGGTATAATTCACCCCTCCATTTT
TRBJ2-7 | TRBD1 | NA | TRBV4-3 | CASSQGDRDYEQYF | TGCGCCAGCAGCCAAGGGGACAGGGACTACGAGCAGTACTTC
TRBJ2-1 | NA | NA | TRBV12-2 | CASRPPRVGGYNEQFF | TGTGCAAGTCGCCCCCCTCGAGTCGGGGGCTACAATGAGCAGTTCTTC
TRBJ2-3 | TRBD1 | NA | TRBV7-9 | CASSLGTWTGTFTDTQYF | TGTGCCAGCAGCTTAGGGACTTGGACAGGGACCTTCACAGATACGCAGTATTTT
TRBJ2-5 | NA | NA | TRBV5-6 | CASSLPRETQYF | TGTGCCAGCAGCTTGCCCCGGGAGACCCAGTACTTC
TRBJ2-7 | NA | NA | TRBV11-1 | CASSPWTVDSYEQYF | TGTGCCAGCAGCCCTTGGACAGTAGACTCCTACGAGCAGTACTTC
TRBJ1-2 | NA | NA | TRBV19 | CASSIKGGDNYGYTF | TGTGCCAGTAGTATAAAGGGTGGTGATAACTATGGCTACACCTTC
TRBJ2-3 | TRBD2 | NA | TRBV7-2 | CASSRAPGLVSDTQYF | TGTGCCAGCAGCCGCGCCCCGGGACTAGTCTCAGATACGCAGTATTTT
TRBJ1-5 | TRBD1 | NA | TRBV2 | CASNRGPGQPQHF | TGTGCCAGCAACAGGGGGCCCGGGCAGCCCCAGCATTTT
TRBJ2-5 | TRBD2 | few | TRBV28 | CASSRSGTDVETQYF | TGTGCCAGCAGTCGTAGCGGGACTGACGTGGAGACCCAGTACTTC
TRBJ2-7 | NA | NA | TRBV11-2 | CASSFGGFYEQYF | TGTGCCAGCAGCTTTGGGGGATTCTACGAGCAGTACTTC
TRBJ2-2 | NA | NA | TRBV1 | CTSDGGADTGELFF | TGCACCAGCGACGGGGGGGCTGACACCGGGGAGCTGTTTTTT
TRBJ2-7 | NA | NA | TRBV7-2 | CASSLAFGRGGYEQYF | TGTGCCAGCAGCTTAGCGTTCGGCAGGGGGGGCTACGAGCAGTACTTC
TRBJ2-7 | TRBD1 | NA | TRBV10-3 | CAIRLGGQAYEQYF | TGTGCCATCAGACTAGGGGGACAGGCCTACGAGCAGTACTTC
TRBJ2-7 | NA | NA | TRBV4-3 | CASSLDLNPGGGYEQYF | TGCGCCAGCAGCCTAGACCTTAACCCAGGGGGAGGCTACGAGCAGTACTTC